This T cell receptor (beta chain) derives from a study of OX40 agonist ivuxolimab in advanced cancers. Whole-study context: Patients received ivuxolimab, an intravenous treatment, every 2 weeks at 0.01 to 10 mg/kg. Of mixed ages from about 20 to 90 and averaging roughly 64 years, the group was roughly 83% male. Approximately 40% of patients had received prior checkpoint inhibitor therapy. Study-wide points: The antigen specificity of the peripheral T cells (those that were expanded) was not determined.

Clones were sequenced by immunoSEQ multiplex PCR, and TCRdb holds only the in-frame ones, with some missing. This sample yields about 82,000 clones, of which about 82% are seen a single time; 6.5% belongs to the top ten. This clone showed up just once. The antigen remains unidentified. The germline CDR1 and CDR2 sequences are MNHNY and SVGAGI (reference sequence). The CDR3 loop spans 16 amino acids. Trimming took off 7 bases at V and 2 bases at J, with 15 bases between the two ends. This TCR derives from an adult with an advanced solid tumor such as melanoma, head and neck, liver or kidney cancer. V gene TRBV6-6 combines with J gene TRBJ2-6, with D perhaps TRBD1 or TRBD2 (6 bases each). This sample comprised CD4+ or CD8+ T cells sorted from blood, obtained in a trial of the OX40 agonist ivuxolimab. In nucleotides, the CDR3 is TGTGCCAGCATTGGGGGGCTTTACGCTGGGGCCAACGTCCTGACTTTC. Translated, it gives CASIGGLYAGANVLTF.